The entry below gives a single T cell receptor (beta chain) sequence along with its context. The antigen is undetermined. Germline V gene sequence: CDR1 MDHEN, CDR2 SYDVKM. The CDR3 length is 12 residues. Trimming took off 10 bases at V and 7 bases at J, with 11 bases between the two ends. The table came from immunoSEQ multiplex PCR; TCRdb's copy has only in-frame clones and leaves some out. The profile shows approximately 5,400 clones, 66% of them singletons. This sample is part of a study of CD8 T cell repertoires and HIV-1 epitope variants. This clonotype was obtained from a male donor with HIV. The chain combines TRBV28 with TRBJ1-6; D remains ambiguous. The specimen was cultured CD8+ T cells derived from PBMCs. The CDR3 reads CATRRLNSPLHF. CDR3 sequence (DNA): TGTGCCACCCGCAGGTTGAATTCACCCCTCCACTTT.